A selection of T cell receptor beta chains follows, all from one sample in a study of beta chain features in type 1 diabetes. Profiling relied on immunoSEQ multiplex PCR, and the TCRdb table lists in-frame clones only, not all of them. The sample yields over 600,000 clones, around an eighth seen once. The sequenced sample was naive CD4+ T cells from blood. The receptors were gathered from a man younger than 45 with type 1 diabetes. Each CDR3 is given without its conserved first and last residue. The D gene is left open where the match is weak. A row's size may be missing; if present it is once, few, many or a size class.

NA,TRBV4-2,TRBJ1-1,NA,ASSPGGGTPEAF
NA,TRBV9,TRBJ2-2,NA,ASSRGTGELF
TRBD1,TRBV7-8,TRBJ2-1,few,ASTRAGTVYNEQF
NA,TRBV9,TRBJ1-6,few,ASRGGSYNSPLH
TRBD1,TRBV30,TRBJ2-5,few,AADRGHQETQY
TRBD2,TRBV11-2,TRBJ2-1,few,ASGLAGGNEQF
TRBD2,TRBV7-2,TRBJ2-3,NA,ASRKSGGAGTDTQY
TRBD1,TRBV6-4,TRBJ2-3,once,ASSPDRVGTDTQY
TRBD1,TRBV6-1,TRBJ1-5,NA,ASRWLQGGDQPQH
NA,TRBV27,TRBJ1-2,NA,ASSTGYDGYT
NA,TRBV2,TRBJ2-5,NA,ASSEAVGGQGTSQETQY
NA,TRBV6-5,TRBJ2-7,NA,ASSQNRDEQY
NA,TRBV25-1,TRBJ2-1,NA,ASSEGVTAYNEQF
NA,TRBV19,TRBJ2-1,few,ASSIQGSGHNEQF
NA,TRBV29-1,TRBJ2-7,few,SVEGGGHEQY
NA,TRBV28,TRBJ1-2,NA,ASSFRSYGYT
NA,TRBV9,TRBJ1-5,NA,ASSVGSGVGAGPQH
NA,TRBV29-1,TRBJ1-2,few,SVRQNYGYT
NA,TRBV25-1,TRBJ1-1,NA,ASSEHIRTEAF
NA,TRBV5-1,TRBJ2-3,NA,ASREPGDTQY
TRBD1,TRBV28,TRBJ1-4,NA,ASRQGQANEKLF
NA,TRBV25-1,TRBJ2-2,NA,ASSERENTGELF
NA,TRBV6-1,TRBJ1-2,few,ASSEVGLANYGYT
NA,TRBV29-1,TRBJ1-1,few,SVEGQGQTEAF
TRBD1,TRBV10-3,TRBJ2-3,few,ASTADRGGDTQY
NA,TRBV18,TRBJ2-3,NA,ASSPPGTDTQY
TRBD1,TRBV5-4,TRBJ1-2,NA,ASSPKETGGPAGYT
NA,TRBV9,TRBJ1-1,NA,ASSVGQRNTEAF
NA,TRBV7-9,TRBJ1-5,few,ASSLFGGQPQH
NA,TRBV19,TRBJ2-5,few,ASSMRAAGPETQY
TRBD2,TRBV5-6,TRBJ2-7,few,ASSLGLAVHEQY
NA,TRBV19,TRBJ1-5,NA,ASSIFIPGSWALTSNQPQH
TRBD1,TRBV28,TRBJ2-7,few,ASRTGTGIIYEQY
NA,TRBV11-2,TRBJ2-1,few,ASTGYNEQF
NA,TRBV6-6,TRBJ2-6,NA,ASSPSRSGANVLT